A single sample is the source of the 3 T cell receptor beta chains below, sequenced in a study of blood T cell repertoires in COVID-19. The method was immunoSEQ multiplex PCR; TCRdb's version includes in-frame clones alone and lacks a portion of them. The data hold just under 50,000 clones, with around 84% observed a single time. Material: peripheral blood. These receptors came from a human donor in a cohort sampled during active COVID-19.

This clone was recorded a few times. The gene calls are TRBV6-5 and TRBJ2-3; D might be TRBD2 (6 bases). Germline V gene sequence: CDR1 MNHEY, CDR2 SVGAGI. The CDR3 is 13 residues long. V lost 6 bases and J lost 2, with 9 bases in between. CDR3 bases: TGTGCCAGCAGCGGGAGACCCACAGATACGCAGTATTTT. It is translated as CASSGRPTDTQYF.

The chain has TRBV7-2 and TRBJ2-5; 8 bases align to TRBD1. V dropped 5 bases and J dropped 5; count of bases not matched to a gene: 13. CDR1 is SGHTA, CDR2 FQGNSA, per germline. The CDR3 contains 16 residues. The CDR3 DNA is TGTGCCAGCAGCAGAAAGACAGGGGCTAAGGGGGAGACCCAGTACTTC. Its translation is CASSRKTGAKGETQYF.

V usage is TRBV5-1 and J usage is TRBJ2-7; 10 nucleotides match TRBD2. Germline loops: CDR1 SGHRS, CDR2 YFSETQ. CDR3 length: 15 amino acids. J lost 2 bases, V lost 5 bases, and 7 bases had no gene match. This chain's CDR3 is CASRGLAVPAYEQYF. The CDR3 DNA follows: TGCGCCAGCAGAGGACTAGCGGTCCCCGCCTACGAGCAGTACTTC.